This T cell receptor beta chain comes out of a study of blood T cell repertoires in COVID-19. Study in general: The United States, Italy and Spain provided the acute and convalescent COVID-19 samples. T cells, B-cell-depleted T cells, or PBMCs provided the cDNA or gDNA that served as material.

Enrolled through a virtual design, the participants were between roughly 18 and 90 years of age and came from under 30 US areas. The CDR3 is made up of 15 amino acids. CDR1 and CDR2 (germline): SGHTA, FQGNSA. V shed 1 base and J 6 bases; nucleotides not matched to a gene: 6. Sequencing used immunoSEQ multiplex PCR; TCRdb keeps in-frame clones, though not all of them. The profile shows about 470,000 clones, roughly 87% of them singletons. Sequencing was performed on PBMCs or T cells enriched from blood (not recorded which). This chain joins TRBV7-2 and TRBJ1-2; 9 nucleotides line up with TRBD1. The TCR was taken from a woman younger than 35 who had recovered from COVID-19. The CDR3 nucleotides read TGTGCCAGCAGCTTAGTCACCGGGACAGGGAATGGCTACACCTTC. This translates into CASSLVTGTGNGYTF.